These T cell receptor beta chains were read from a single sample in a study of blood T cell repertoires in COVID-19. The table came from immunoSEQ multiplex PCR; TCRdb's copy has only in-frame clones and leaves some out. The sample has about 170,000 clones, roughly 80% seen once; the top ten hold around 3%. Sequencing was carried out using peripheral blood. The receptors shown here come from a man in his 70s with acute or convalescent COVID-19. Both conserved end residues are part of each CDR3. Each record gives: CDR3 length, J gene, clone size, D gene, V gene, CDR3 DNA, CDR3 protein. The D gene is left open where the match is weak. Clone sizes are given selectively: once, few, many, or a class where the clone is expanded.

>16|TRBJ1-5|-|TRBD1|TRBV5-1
TGCGCCAGCAGCCTGGGGACAGGGGATAGCAATCAGCCCCAGCATTTT
CASSLGTGDSNQPQHF
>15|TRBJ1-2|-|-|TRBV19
TGTGCCAGTAGTAGGTCTGGGGCCGCTATCTATGGCTACACCTTC
CASSRSGAAIYGYTF
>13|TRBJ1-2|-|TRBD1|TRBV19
TGTGCCAGTAGTCCGGGACAGTTTCGTGGCTACACCTTC
CASSPGQFRGYTF
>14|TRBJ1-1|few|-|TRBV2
TGTGCCAGCAGTGAAACAGGACCGAACACTGAAGCTTTCTTT
CASSETGPNTEAFF
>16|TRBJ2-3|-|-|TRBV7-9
TGTGCCAGCAGCTTAGTGACGGCGGACTCAACAGATACGCAGTATTTT
CASSLVTADSTDTQYF
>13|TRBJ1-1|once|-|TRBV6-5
TGTGCCAGCCGGAAGGCGGAGAACACTGAAGCTTTCTTT
CASRKAENTEAFF
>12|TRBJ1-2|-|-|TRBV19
TGTGCCAGTAGTTTACTGACGGGTGGCTACACCTTC
CASSLLTGGYTF
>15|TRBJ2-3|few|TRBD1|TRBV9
TGTGCCAGCAGCCCTCAGGACAGGACCACAGATACGCAGTATTTT
CASSPQDRTTDTQYF
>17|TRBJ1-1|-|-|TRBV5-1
TGCGCCAGCAGCTTGATTGGCTTGATGGGGGGAGGGACTGAAGCTTTCTTT
CASSLIGLMGGGTEAFF
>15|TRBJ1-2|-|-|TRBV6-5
TGTGCCTGCGACCCACGACAGGCACCTAACTATGGCTACACCTTC
CACDPRQAPNYGYTF
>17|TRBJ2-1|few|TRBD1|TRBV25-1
TGTGCCAGCAGTGTGAATATAGGACAGGGCCCCTACAATGAGCAGTTCTTC
CASSVNIGQGPYNEQFF
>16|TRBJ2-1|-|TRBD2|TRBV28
TGTGCCAGCAGTTCGAGTCGGGAGGATAACTACAATGAGCAGTTCTTC
CASSSSREDNYNEQFF
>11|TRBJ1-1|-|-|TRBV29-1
TGCAGCGTTGAATCTCTCACTGAAGCTTTCTTT
CSVESLTEAFF
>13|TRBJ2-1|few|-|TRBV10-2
TGCGCCAGCAGCGAAAACCTAGGGGGTGAGCAGTTCTTC
CASSENLGGEQFF
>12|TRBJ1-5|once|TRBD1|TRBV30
TGTGCCTGGAGGGGACAGGGACAGCCCCAGCATTTT
CAWRGQGQPQHF
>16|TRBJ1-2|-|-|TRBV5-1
TGCGCCAGCAGCTTAATACCGGTCAGGAAACCCTATGGCTACACCTTC
CASSLIPVRKPYGYTF
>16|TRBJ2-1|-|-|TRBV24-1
TGTGCCACCAGTGATTCGAGAATTTCGGGCTACAATGAGCAGTTCTTC
CATSDSRISGYNEQFF
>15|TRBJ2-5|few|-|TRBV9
TGTGCCAGCAGCCCTCCCCCCGGACTGCAAGAGACCCAGTACTTC
CASSPPPGLQETQYF
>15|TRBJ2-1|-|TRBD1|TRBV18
TGTGCCAGCTCGCCGGGACAGGGCGTTTACAATGAGCAGTTCTTC
CASSPGQGVYNEQFF
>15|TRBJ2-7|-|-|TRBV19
TGTGCCAGTAGCCCCCAGGGCAGGGGAGTCTACGAGCAGTACTTC
CASSPQGRGVYEQYF
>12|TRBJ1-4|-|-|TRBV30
TGTGCCTGGGCGGGGGGGAATGAAAAACTGTTTTTT
CAWAGGNEKLFF
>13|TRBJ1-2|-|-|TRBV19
TGTGCCACTAGAGCCTTAGCTAACTATGGCTACACCTTC
CATRALANYGYTF
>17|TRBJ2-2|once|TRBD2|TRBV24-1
TGTGCCACCAGGGCCCCCACGGCGGGAGCACACACCGGGGAGCTGTTTTTT
CATRAPTAGAHTGELFF
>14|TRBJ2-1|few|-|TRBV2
TGTGCCAGCAGTCTGGAGCGGGCGGCGAGTGAGCAGTTCTTC
CASSLERAASEQFF
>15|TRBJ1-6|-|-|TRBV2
TGTGCCAGCAGTGAAGTTAGATCTGAGGATTCACCCCTCCACTTT
CASSEVRSEDSPLHF
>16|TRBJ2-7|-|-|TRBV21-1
TGTGCCAGCAGCAAATACAGGGTTCGGGGTCGCAACGAGCAGTACTTC
CASSKYRVRGRNEQYF
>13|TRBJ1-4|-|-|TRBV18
TGTGCCAGCTCACCCCCGACAGATGAAAAACTGTTTTTT
CASSPPTDEKLFF
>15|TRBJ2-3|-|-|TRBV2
TGTGCCAGCCCCCGTCTCTCTACCCCCACAGATACGCAGTATTTT
CASPRLSTPTDTQYF
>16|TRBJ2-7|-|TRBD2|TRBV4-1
TGCGCCAGCAGCCACAGGGCGGGAGGTCGGGATTACGAGCAGTACTTC
CASSHRAGGRDYEQYF
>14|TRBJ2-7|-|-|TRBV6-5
TGTGCCAGCACCTTACAGGGCGGGTCCTACGAGCAGTACTTC
CASTLQGGSYEQYF
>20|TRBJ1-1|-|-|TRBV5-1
TGCGCCAGCAGCTTGAACCGGGACACCGCCCGGACGTACCTGAACACTGAAGCTTTCTTT
CASSLNRDTARTYLNTEAFF
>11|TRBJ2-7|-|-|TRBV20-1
TGCAGTGCTAGGGGAGTCGAGGAGCAGTACTTC
CSARGVEEQYF
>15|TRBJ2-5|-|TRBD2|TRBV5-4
TGTGCCAGCAGCTTGGGACTAGCGGACCAAGAGACCCAGTACTTC
CASSLGLADQETQYF